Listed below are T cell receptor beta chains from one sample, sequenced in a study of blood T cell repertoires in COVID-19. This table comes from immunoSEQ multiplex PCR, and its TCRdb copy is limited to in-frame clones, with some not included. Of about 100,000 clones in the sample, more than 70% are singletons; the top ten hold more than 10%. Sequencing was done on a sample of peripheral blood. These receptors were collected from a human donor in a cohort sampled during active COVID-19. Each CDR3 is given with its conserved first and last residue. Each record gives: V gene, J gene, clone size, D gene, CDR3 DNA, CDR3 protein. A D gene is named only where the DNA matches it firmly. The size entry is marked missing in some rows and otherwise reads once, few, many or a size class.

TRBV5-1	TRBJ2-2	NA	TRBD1	TGCGCCAGCAGCCAAAACCGGGACAGGGGAAACCACGGGGAGCTGTTTTTT	CASSQNRDRGNHGELFF
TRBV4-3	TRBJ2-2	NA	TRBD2	TGCGCCAGCAGCCAAGCCGATCTAGCGGGAGTAGTTGGCGGGGAGCTGTTTTTT	CASSQADLAGVVGGELFF
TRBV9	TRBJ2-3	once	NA	TGTGCCAGCAGCGTAGACGGGGGAGGCACAGATACGCAGTATTTT	CASSVDGGGTDTQYF
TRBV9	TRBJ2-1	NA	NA	TGTGCCAGCAGCGTAGTAGGAGGGCCCTACAATGAGCAGTTCTTC	CASSVVGGPYNEQFF
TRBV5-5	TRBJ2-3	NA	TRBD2	TGTGCCAGCAGCCGGACTAGCGGGAGTTGGGCTAGCACAGATACGCAGTATTTT	CASSRTSGSWASTDTQYF
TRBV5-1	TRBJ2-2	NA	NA	TGCGCCAGCAGCGCCGGACTCGACACCGGGGAGCTGTTTTTT	CASSAGLDTGELFF
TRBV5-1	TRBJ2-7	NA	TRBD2	TGCGCCAGCAGTATCGTCCCCCCTAGCGGGGGGTCCTACGAGCAGTACTTC	CASSIVPPSGGSYEQYF
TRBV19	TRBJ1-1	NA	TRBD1	TGTGCCAGTATAACAGGGGCAAGGAACACTGAAGCTTTCTTT	CASITGARNTEAFF
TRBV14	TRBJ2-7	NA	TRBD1	TGTGCCAGCAGCCAAGATTCAGGGGGCCTCTACGAGCAGTACTTC	CASSQDSGGLYEQYF
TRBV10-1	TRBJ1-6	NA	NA	TGCGCCAGCAGGAGCTCCTATAATTCACCCCTCCACTTT	CASRSSYNSPLHF
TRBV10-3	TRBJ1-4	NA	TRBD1	TGTGCCACCCAGGGGGGAACTAATGAAAAACTGTTTTTT	CATQGGTNEKLFF
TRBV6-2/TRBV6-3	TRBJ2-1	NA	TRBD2	TGTGCCAGCAGTTACTCGGGTTGGCGGACTGACCCGGGGGGCAATGAGCAGTTCTTC	CASSYSGWRTDPGGNEQFF
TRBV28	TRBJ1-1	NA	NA	TGTGCCAGCAGAACTCCTACCTGGAACACTGAAGCTTTCTTT	CASRTPTWNTEAFF
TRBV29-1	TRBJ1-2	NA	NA	TGCAGCGTTGAAGATGGCCGGGAGCGAGGCTACACCTTC	CSVEDGRERGYTF
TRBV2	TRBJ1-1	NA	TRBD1	TGTGCCAGCAGTGAACAGGGGGCAATGGGCACTGAAGCTTTCTTT	CASSEQGAMGTEAFF
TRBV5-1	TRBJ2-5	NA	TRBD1	TGCGCCAGCAGCCAGACCCCGGGACAGGGGTCGGAGACCCAGTACTTC	CASSQTPGQGSETQYF
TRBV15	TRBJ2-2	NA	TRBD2	TGTGCCACCAGCAGTGGACTAGCGGGAGACACCGGGGAGCTGTTTTTT	CATSSGLAGDTGELFF
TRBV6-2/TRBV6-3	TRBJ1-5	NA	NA	TGTGCCAGCAGTTACGGGGGCGGCAATCAGCCCCAGCATTTT	CASSYGGGNQPQHF
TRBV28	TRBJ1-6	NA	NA	TGTGCCAGCAGTTTAGAGTACTCCTATAATTCACCCCTCCACTTT	CASSLEYSYNSPLHF
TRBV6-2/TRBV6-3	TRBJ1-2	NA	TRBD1	TGTGCCAGCAGTACGCGGGACAGGCGATGGTACACCTTC	CASSTRDRRWYTF
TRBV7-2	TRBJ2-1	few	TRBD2	TGTGCCAGCAGCATCGGCCCGACTAGCGGGGGGGGTAATGAGCAGTTCTTC	CASSIGPTSGGGNEQFF
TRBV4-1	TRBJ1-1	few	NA	TGCGCCAGCAGCCAAGGGGGCCTTGGACAGTCCCATGAAGCTTTCTTT	CASSQGGLGQSHEAFF
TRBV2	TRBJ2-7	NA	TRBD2	TGTGCCAGCAGACCTCGGGGAGGGTTTAGTTACGAGCAGTACTTC	CASRPRGGFSYEQYF
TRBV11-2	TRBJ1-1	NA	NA	TGTGCCAGCAGCTTAGGGGGACATAACACTGAAGCTTTCTTT	CASSLGGHNTEAFF
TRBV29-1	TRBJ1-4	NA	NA	TGCAGCGTTCGGGGAAGTGAAAAACTGTTTTTT	CSVRGSEKLFF
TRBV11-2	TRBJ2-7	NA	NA	TGTGCCAGCAGCTCACCTTGGGCAGTCTCCTACGAGCAGTACTTC	CASSSPWAVSYEQYF
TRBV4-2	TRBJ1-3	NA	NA	TGTGCCAGCAGCAAAGAAATCGGACAGAACTTAAACACCATATATTTT	CASSKEIGQNLNTIYF
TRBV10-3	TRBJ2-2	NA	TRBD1	TGTGCCACCCGGCTGGGACAGTCTGCCGGGGAGCTGTTTTTT	CATRLGQSAGELFF
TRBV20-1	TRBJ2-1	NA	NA	TGCAGCCCGAGGGCCCACAATGAGCAGTTCTTC	CSPRAHNEQFF
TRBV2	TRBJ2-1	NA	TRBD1	TGTGCCAGCTCTCAGGACAGGGGCTTTTACAATGAGCAGTTCTTC	CASSQDRGFYNEQFF